The 5 T cell receptor beta chains below all came from one sample that was sequenced in a study of blood T cell repertoires in COVID-19. Sequencing used immunoSEQ multiplex PCR; TCRdb keeps in-frame clones, though not all of them. The profile shows hundreds of thousands of clones, 90% of them singletons. Source material: peripheral blood. The receptors were gathered from a woman between 35 and 50 years old with COVID-19, enrolled during active disease.

The rearrangement uses TRBV5-1 and TRBJ1-2; no definite D call. The CDR3 length is 14 residues. Trimming removed 0 bases at V and 6 bases at J, with 12 bases between. Germline V lookup: CDR1 SGHRS, CDR2 YFSETQ. For the CDR3, the DNA is TGCGCCAGCAGCTTGGTTGCGGGATCGCATGGCTACACCTTC. Translation: CASSLVAGSHGYTF.

This sequence joins TRBV7-2 and TRBJ2-2; weak D call: TRBD1 (6 bases). Germline V CDR1 and CDR2: SGHTA, FQGNSA. The CDR3 has 16 amino acids. Trimming removed 3 bases at V and 12 bases at J, with 23 bases between. CDR3 DNA: TGTGCCAGCAGCTTCGCCCGAGGGGGACGGCCCCTGAAGCTGTTTTTT. Its protein is CASSFARGGRPLKLFF.

The rearrangement links TRBV18 to TRBJ1-2; no clear D. Germline loops: CDR1 KGHSH, CDR2 LQKENI. V was shortened by 5 bases and J by 1 base, with 11 bases between the two germline ends. The CDR3 extends over 14 amino acids. In nucleotides, the CDR3 is TGTGCCAGCTCAGCGTTACAGAGTAACTATGGCTACACCTTC. Its translation is CASSALQSNYGYTF.

The V gene is TRBV5-1, the J gene TRBJ2-7; the match to TRBD1 covers 10 bases. The germline V gene encodes CDR1 SGHRS and CDR2 YFSETQ. There are 15 residues in the CDR3. V dropped 3 bases and J dropped 2; count of bases not matched to a gene: 5. CDR3 bases: TGCGCCAGCAGCTCAAGGACAGGGGGGCCCTACGAGCAGTACTTC. As protein: CASSSRTGGPYEQYF.

The chain combines TRBV28 with TRBJ1-2; weak D call: TRBD1 (5 bases). CDR1 and CDR2 (germline): MDHEN, SYDVKM. The CDR3 contains 13 residues. Trimming removed 6 bases at V and 6 bases at J, with 14 bases between. The CDR3 sequence: CASSIPMTDGYTF. The CDR3 DNA is TGTGCCAGCAGCATTCCCATGACAGATGGCTACACCTTC.